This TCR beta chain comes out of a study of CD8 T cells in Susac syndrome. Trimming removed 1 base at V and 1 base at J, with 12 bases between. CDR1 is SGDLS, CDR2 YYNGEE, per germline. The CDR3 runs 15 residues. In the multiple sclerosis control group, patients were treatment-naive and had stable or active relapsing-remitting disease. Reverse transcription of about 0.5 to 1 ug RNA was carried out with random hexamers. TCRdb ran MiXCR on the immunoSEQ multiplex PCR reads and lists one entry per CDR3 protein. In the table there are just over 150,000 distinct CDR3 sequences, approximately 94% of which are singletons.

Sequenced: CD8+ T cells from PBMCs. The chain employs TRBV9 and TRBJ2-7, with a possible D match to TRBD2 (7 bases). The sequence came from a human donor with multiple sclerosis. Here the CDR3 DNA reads TGTGCCAGCAGCGTATCGGGGGGCACTTCCTACGAGCAGTACTTC. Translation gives CASSVSGGTSYEQYF.